This TCR beta chain was sequenced during a study of blood T cell repertoires in COVID-19. The repertoire was sequenced with immunoSEQ multiplex PCR; TCRdb's copy has only in-frame clones and lacks some. The top ten clones hold about 7% of a sample with approximately 120,000 clones, roughly 84% of them seen once. V lost 6 bases and J lost 4; bases outside the gene matches: 8. Per the germline V gene, CDR1 is MNHEY and CDR2 is SVGAGI. This CDR3 contains 14 residues. The specimen sequenced was peripheral blood. The receptor was isolated from a woman between 50 and 59 years old with acute or convalescent COVID-19. This sequence joins TRBV6-5 and TRBJ1-1; 7 bases line up with TRBD1. The CDR3 region has the DNA TGTGCCAGCAGGCCCACCCAGGGGGGCACTGAAGCTTTCTTT. This encodes CASRPTQGGTEAFF.